Below are 22 T cell receptor beta chains sequenced from a single sample in a study of regulatory T cells in long-lasting Graves disease. Construction of TCR beta libraries relied on iRepertoire HTBI primers and on Arm-PCR targeting CDR3 regions. TCRdb called the multiplex PCR reads again in MiXCR, with one record for every CDR3 protein. The sample lists roughly 400,000 distinct CDR3 sequences; around 20% were seen once. Time point denoted: persistent/refractory GD, antithyroid drugs over 5 years with positive TRAb. From PBMCs, RNA was extracted and then used to make the TCR library. The sample consisted of peripheral blood mononuclear cells (PBMCs), taken when the disease was refractory, from a patient treated with antithyroid drugs. These TCRs come from a female donor with Graves disease.

This clonotype was recorded a few times. The chain's CDR3 is CASTEINTGELFF. The CDR3 DNA follows: TGTGCCAGCACAGAAATTAACACCGGGGAGCTGTTTTTT. V and J are TRBV6-1 and TRBJ2-2; D uncertain. The ends were cut back, 7 bases at V and 2 bases at J, with 8 bases in the middle. The CDR3 spans 13 residues. Germline V CDR1 and CDR2: MNHNS, SASEGT.

This clonotype has at least ten counts. V gene TRBV11-2 combines with J gene TRBJ1-5; D unresolved. This CDR3 is 15 amino acids long. Trimming cost V 0 bases and J 4 bases, with 10 bases left between them. CDR1 is SGHAT, CDR2 FQNNGV, per germline. In DNA form, the CDR3 reads TGTGCCAGCAGCTTAGAGGTGACACCAAATCAGCCCCAGCATTTT. Its protein product is CASSLEVTPNQPQHF.

This clonotype was picked up many times. J is TRBJ1-4 and V is TRBV20-1; TRBD1 is a possible D gene (5 bases). Trimming removed 7 bases at V and 3 bases at J, with 9 bases between. The germline gives CDR1 DFQATT, CDR2 SNEGSKA (reference sequence). This CDR3 is 12 amino acids long. DNA of the CDR3: TGCAGTGGACAGTCGCCTAATGAAAAACTGTTTTTT. Its protein product is CSGQSPNEKLFF.

This clonotype was seen more than once but under ten times. V gene TRBV6-1 combines with J gene TRBJ2-7; 11 nucleotides line up with TRBD1. The CDR3 sequence is 17 residues long. The V segment lost 6 bases and the J segment 1 base; nucleotides outside the gene matches: 11. CDR1 MNHNS and CDR2 SASEGT come from the germline V gene. The CDR3 region is CASRSTGTGGPSYEQYF. The CDR3 DNA is TGTGCCAGCAGGTCAACAGGGACAGGGGGGCCTTCCTACGAGCAGTACTTC.

This clonotype came up many times. This chain links TRBV28 with TRBJ2-7; D is ambiguous. This CDR3 is 13 amino acids long. Trimming took 6 bases from V and 2 from J, leaving 11 bases between them. Germline CDR1 reads MDHEN; CDR2 reads SYDVKM. CDR3 loop: CASSRLGTYEQYF. CDR3 in DNA: TGTGCCAGCAGCCGGCTGGGCACCTACGAGCAGTACTTC.

Only a few counts were recorded for this clonotype. The chain is built from TRBV19 and TRBJ1-5, with no clear D. The CDR3 runs to 13 residues. Trimming pared 7 bases from V and 3 bases from J, leaving 10 bases between. Per the germline V gene, CDR1 is LNHDA and CDR2 is SQIVND (reference sequence). CDR3 bases: TGTGCCAGTACCTGGGAGTCCAATCAGCCCCAGCATTTT. Translating it yields CASTWESNQPQHF. Full variable domain (missing parts from reference TRBV19 and TRBJ1-5): DGGITQSPKYLFRKEGQNVTLSCEQNLNHDAMYWYRQDPGQGLRLIYYSQIVNDFQKGDIAEGYSVSREKKESFPLTVTSAQKNPTAFYLCASTWESNQPQHFGDGTRLSIL.

This chain uses TRBV4-3 with TRBJ1-4; D remains unclear. Trimming stripped 0 bases from V and 7 bases from J, with 15 bases between. Germline V gene sequence: CDR1 LGHNA, CDR2 YSLEER. The CDR3 spans 16 residues. The CDR3 protein is CASSQDQGPAGEKLFF. CDR3 DNA: TGCGCCAGCAGCCAAGATCAAGGCCCGGCGGGTGAAAAACTGTTTTTT.

This clonotype appeared many times. The chain recombines TRBV10-3 with TRBJ2-6; 8 bases agree with TRBD1. This CDR3 comprises 16 residues. The germline CDR1 and CDR2 sequences are ENHRY and SYGVKD. Losses at the gene ends were 1 base for V and 5 bases for J; bases not matched to a gene: 4. This chain's CDR3 is CAISELTGDRANVLTF. Written as DNA, the CDR3 is TGTGCCATCAGTGAGTTGACAGGGGACAGGGCCAACGTCCTGACTTTC.

Ten or more counts support this clonotype. The rearrangement links TRBV5-5 to TRBJ1-2; tentatively, D is TRBD1 (5 bases). V was pared by 2 bases and J by 5 bases, with 10 bases between. The CDR3 spans 13 residues. Germline V gene sequence: CDR1 SGHKS, CDR2 YYEKEE (reference sequence). This chain's CDR3 is CASSFQTAYGYTF. In nucleotides, the CDR3 is TGTGCCAGCAGCTTTCAGACAGCGTATGGCTACACCTTC.

This clonotype has only a few counts. The chain is built from TRBV24-1 and TRBJ2-2; D is undetermined. From germline, CDR1 is KGHDR and CDR2 SFDVKD. CDR3 length equals 13 residues. Trimming took off 2 bases at V and 6 bases at J, with 6 bases between the two ends. The CDR3 nucleotides read TGTGCCACCAGTGATTATTCCGCCGGGGAGCTGTTTTTT. Translated, it gives CATSDYSAGELFF.

This clonotype came up many times. CDR3 nucleotide sequence: TGTGCCAGCAGTTCTGGACTGACATCCTACGAGCAGTACTTC. This codes for CASSSGLTSYEQYF. This chain uses TRBV28 with TRBJ2-7; D might be TRBD2 (5 bases). This CDR3 has 14 residues. The germline CDR1 and CDR2 sequences are MDHEN and SYDVKM. Trimming removed 4 bases at V and 1 base at J, with 11 bases between.

This clonotype was detected a few times. This chain links TRBV20-1 with TRBJ2-7; perhaps TRBD1 as D (6 bases). V shed 2 bases and J shed 2 bases, with 13 bases lying between them. Looked up from germline, CDR1 is DFQATT and CDR2 is SNEGSKA (reference sequence). The CDR3 is 14 amino acids. The CDR3 loop reads CSARNRVGPYEQYF. CDR3 coding DNA: TGCAGTGCTAGAAACAGGGTCGGGCCCTACGAGCAGTACTTC.

The genes are TRBV28 and TRBJ1-5, with 8 bases fitting TRBD1. J lost 8 bases, V lost 7 bases, and 16 bases had no gene match. This CDR3 region has 16 residues. Per the germline V gene, CDR1 is MDHEN and CDR2 is SYDVKM. DNA of the CDR3: TGTGCCAGCATGGGAAGACAGGGGACCCGTGGAGAGCCCCAGCATTTT. It codes for CASMGRQGTRGEPQHF. Looking up the rest from reference TRBV28 and TRBJ1-5 gives the full variable domain: DVKVTQSSRYLVKRTGEKVFLECVQDMDHENMFWYRQDPGLGLRLIYFSYDVKMKEKGDIPEGYSVSREKKERFSLILESASTNQTSMYLCASMGRQGTRGEPQHFGDGTRLSIL.

This clonotype was recorded many times. DNA for the CDR3: TGCAGCGTTGCCGGGACTAGCGGGATCCAAGAGACCCAGTACTTC. It encodes CSVAGTSGIQETQYF. The rearrangement links TRBV29-1 to TRBJ2-5, with 13 bases identical to TRBD2. The CDR3 is 15 amino acids. Trimming took 4 bases from V and 1 from J; bases not matched to a gene: 3. Germline V CDR1 and CDR2: SQVTM, ANQGSEA. Supplemented by reference TRBV29-1 and TRBJ2-5, the full variable domain reads SAVISQKPSRDICQRGTSLTIQCQVDSQVTMMFWYRQQPGQSLTLIATANQGSEATYESGFVIDKFPISRPNLTFSTLTVSNMSPEDSSIYLCSVAGTSGIQETQYFGPGTRLLVL.

This clonotype was found a few times. The gene calls are TRBV9 and TRBJ1-2; D not certain. Germline V lookup: CDR1 SGDLS, CDR2 YYNGEE. The germline V and J ends were trimmed by 5 bases and 5 bases, with 16 bases remaining between them. This CDR3 has 14 amino acids. CDR3 loop: CASSAQAGPYGYTF. The CDR3 DNA is TGTGCCAGCAGTGCTCAGGCCGGCCCATATGGCTACACCTTC.

This clonotype was detected a few times. The V gene is TRBV6-2 or TRBV6-3, the J gene TRBJ2-7; tentative D call: TRBD2 (7 bases). The CDR3 has 16 residues. V was pared by 1 base and J by 4 bases, with 17 bases between. Germline CDR1 reads MNHEY; CDR2 reads SVGEGT. CDR3 residues: CASSYWGGGIIYEQYF. CDR3 coding DNA: TGTGCCAGCAGTTACTGGGGGGGCGGCATAATATACGAGCAGTACTTC.

This clonotype occurred many times. This chain links TRBV30 with TRBJ1-2; a weak D match, TRBD1 (5 bases). The CDR3 contains 12 residues. Germline V gives CDR1 GTSNPN, CDR2 SVGIG (reference sequence). V was cut by 0 bases and J by 8 bases, with 10 bases left in between. CDR3 DNA sequence: TGTGCCTGGAGTGTCTTCAGGGACGGCTACACCTTC. Translated, it gives CAWSVFRDGYTF.

V usage is TRBV11-2 and J usage is TRBJ2-3; 9 nucleotides line up with TRBD2. This CDR3 spans 17 amino acids. Germline CDR1 and CDR2: SGHAT and FQNNGV. J gave up 4 bases and V 5 bases, and 13 bases lay outside the gene matches. CDR3 region: CASSRGGLASSADTQYF. As DNA, the CDR3 is TGTGCCAGCAGCCGTGGTGGACTAGCGAGTAGCGCAGATACGCAGTATTTT.

The V and J genes are TRBV7-9 and TRBJ2-2, with a tentative D call TRBD2 (7 bases). CDR3 length: 14 residues. Germline lookup yields CDR1 SEHNR and CDR2 FQNEAQ (reference sequence). The V end lost 3 bases, the J end lost 6 bases, and 11 bases lay between the germline ends. The CDR3 here is CASSFGGRAGELFF. The CDR3 DNA is TGTGCCAGCAGCTTCGGGGGGCGCGCCGGGGAGCTGTTTTTT.

This clonotype was counted only a few times. The chain couples TRBV11-1 to TRBJ2-5, with unresolved D. Germline-derived CDR1 and CDR2 are SGHAT and FQDESV (reference sequence). This CDR3 comprises 15 residues. Trimming cost V 1 base and J 1 base, with 10 bases left between them. The CDR3 region is CASSLGVPAQETQYF. DNA of the CDR3: TGTGCCAGCAGCTTAGGAGTTCCAGCCCAAGAGACCCAGTACTTC.

In this sample, this clonotype turned up many times. The chain carries TRBV6-2 or TRBV6-3 and TRBJ2-7; D gene ambiguous. Looked up from germline, CDR1 is MNHEY and CDR2 is SVGEGT. V lost 2 bases, J lost 0 bases, and 11 bases lay in between. The length of the CDR3 is 15 residues. The CDR3 DNA reads as TGTGCCAGCAGTTACCGCGACTTTTCCTCCTACGAGCAGTACTTC. The encoded protein is CASSYRDFSSYEQYF.

There are many counts of this clonotype. The chain couples TRBV28 to TRBJ1-6, with D possibly matching TRBD1 (6 bases). Trimming removed 4 bases at V and 7 bases at J, with 14 bases between. The CDR3 has 15 amino acids. Germline values: CDR1 MDHEN, CDR2 SYDVKM. The CDR3, as DNA: TGTGCCAGCAGTTCTCGAACAGGGTCCAATTCACCCCTCCACTTT. This codes for CASSSRTGSNSPLHF.